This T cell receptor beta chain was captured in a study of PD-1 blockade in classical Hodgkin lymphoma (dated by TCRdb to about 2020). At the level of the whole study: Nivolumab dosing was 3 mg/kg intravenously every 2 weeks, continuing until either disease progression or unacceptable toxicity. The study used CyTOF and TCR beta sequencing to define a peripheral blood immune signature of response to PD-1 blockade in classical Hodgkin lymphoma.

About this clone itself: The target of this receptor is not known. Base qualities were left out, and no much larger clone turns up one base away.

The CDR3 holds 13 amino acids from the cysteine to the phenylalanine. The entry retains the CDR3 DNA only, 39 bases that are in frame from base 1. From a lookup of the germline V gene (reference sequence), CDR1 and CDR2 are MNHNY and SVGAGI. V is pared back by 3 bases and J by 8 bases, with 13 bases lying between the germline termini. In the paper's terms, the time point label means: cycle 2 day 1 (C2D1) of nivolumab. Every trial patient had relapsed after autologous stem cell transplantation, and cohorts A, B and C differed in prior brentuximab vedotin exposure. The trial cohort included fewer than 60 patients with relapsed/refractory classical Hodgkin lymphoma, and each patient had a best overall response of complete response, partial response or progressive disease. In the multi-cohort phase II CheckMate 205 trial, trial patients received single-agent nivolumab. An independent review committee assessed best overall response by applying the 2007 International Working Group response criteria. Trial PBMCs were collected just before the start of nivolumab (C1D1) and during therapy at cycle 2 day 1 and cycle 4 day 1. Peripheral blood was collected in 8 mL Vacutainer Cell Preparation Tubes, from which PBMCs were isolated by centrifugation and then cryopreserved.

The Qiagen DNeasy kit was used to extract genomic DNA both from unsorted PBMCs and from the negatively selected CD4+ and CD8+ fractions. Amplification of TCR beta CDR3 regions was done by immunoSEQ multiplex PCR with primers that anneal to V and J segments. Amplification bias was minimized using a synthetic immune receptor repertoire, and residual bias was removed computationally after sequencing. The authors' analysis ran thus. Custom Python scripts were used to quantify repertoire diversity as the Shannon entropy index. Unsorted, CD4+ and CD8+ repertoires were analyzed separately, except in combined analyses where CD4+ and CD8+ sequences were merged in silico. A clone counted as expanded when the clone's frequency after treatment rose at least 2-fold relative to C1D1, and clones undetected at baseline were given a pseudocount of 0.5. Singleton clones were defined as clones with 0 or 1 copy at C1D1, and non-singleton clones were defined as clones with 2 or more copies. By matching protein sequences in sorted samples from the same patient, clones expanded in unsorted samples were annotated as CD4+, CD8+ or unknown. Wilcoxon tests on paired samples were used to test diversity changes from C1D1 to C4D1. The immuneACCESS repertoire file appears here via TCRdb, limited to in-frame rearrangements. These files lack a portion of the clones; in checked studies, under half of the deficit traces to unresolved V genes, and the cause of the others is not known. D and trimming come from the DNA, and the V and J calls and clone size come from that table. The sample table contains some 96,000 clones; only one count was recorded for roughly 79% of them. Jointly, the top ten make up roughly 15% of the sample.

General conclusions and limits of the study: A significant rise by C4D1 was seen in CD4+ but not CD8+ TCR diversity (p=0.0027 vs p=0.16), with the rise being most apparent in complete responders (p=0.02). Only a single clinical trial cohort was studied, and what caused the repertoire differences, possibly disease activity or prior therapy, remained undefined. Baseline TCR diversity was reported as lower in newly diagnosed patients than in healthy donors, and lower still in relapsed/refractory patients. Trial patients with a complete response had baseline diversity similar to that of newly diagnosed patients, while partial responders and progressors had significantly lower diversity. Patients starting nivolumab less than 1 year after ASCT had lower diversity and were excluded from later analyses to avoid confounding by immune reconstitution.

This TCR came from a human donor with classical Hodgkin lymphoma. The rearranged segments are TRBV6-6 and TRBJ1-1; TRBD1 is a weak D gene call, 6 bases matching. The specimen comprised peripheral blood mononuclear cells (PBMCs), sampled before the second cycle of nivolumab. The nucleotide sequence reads TGTGCCAGCAGTTATCCTGGGGGGGCCGAAGCTTTCTTT. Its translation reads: CASSYPGGAEAFF.